This T cell receptor beta chain stems from a study of blood T cell repertoires in COVID-19. Study at large: The United States, Italy and Spain supplied acute and convalescent COVID-19 samples.

Turning to this clone: Other DNA sequences in this sample translate to the same CDR3.

Those enrolled in Seattle joined during active infection and were followed longitudinally afterward. Generated by immunoSEQ multiplex PCR, the TCRdb table keeps only in-frame clones and is missing some. The sample has roughly 340,000 clones; almost 90% are singletons. The CDR3 runs 12 residues. The V gene lost 0 bases and the J gene lost 6 bases, with 6 bases spanning the gap. Germline lookup yields CDR1 SGDLS and CDR2 YYNGEE. The chain uses TRBV9 and TRBJ1-2, with a weak D call TRBD1 (5 bases). This TCR came from a woman in her 70s with COVID-19, enrolled during active disease. The sample was peripheral blood. CDR3 DNA sequence: TGTGCCAGCAGCGTAGCAGGGAATGGCTACACCTTC. The encoded protein is CASSVAGNGYTF.